Each of the 13 T cell receptor beta chains below was sequenced from the same sample in a study of PD-L1 blockade in urothelial cancer. Time point reported: pretreatment peripheral blood. TCRdb's copy holds only in-frame clones and misses some; the assay was immunoSEQ multiplex PCR. The sample shows 70,000 or so clones, almost 90% of them seen only once. This specimen was PBMCs, taken around atezolizumab (anti-PD-L1) treatment. These receptors came from a man in his 70s with urothelial cancer.

This chain links TRBV6-7 with TRBJ1-2; TRBD1 is a possible D gene (5 bases). TRBV6-7 carries the ORF label, with uncertain function. CDR3 length: 13 residues. V dropped 0 bases and J dropped 7 bases, with 9 bases sitting between them. CDR3 coding DNA: TGTGCCAGCAGTTACTCTGCCAGGGCTGGCTACACCTTC. This translates into CASSYSARAGYTF.

This clone showed up just a few times. This chain connects TRBV18 to TRBJ1-1; TRBD1 matches 8 bases. The CDR3 spans 14 residues. After removal of 3 bases from V and 6 bases from J, the junction contained 6 bases not matched to a gene. CDR1 is KGHSH, CDR2 LQKENI, per germline. DNA of the CDR3: TGTGCCAGCTCACCTATGGGCAGGGGGCCTGAAGCTTTCTTT. As protein: CASSPMGRGPEAFF. Full variable domain (remainder filled in from reference TRBV18 and TRBJ1-1): NAGVMQNPRHLVRRRGQEARLRCSPMKGHSHVYWYRQLPEEGLKFMVYLQKENIIDESGMPKERFSAEFPKEGPSILRIQQVVRGDSAAYFCASSPMGRGPEAFFGQGTRLTVV.

This clone has just a few counts. J is TRBJ1-5 and V is TRBV6-1; D possibly corresponds to TRBD1 (5 bases). The V end lost 0 bases, the J end lost 5 bases, and 11 bases lay between the germline ends. Germline V gene data show CDR1 as MNHNS and CDR2 as SASEGT. The CDR3 has 15 amino acids. CDR3 DNA sequence: TGTGCCAGCAGTGAAGCGGGGGGGTCCTATCAGCCCCAGCATTTT. Residues: CASSEAGGSYQPQHF.

The V call is TRBV6-1, the J call TRBJ2-5; D gene uncertain. Germline loops: CDR1 MNHNS, CDR2 SASEGT. This CDR3 spans 14 amino acids. Trimming pared 8 bases from V and 1 base from J, leaving 14 bases between. The DNA for the CDR3 is TGTGCCAGCCGATTATTGCAGGTCCAAGAGACCCAGTACTTC. The encoded protein is CASRLLQVQETQYF.

The chain links TRBV11-2 to TRBJ1-3, with a possible D match to TRBD1 (5 bases). Germline CDR1 and CDR2: SGHAT and FQNNGV. The V end was cut by 8 bases, the J end by 3 bases, with 17 bases between. The CDR3 length is 15 residues. CDR3 region: CASGPGGEIGNTIYF. The DNA of the CDR3 is TGTGCCAGCGGGCCGGGGGGGGAAATTGGAAACACCATATATTTT.

J is TRBJ2-1 and V is TRBV30; D might be TRBD1 (6 bases). CDR3 size: 15 residues. Deletions cut 2 bases from V and 5 bases from J, with 16 bases between. Germline V gene sequence: CDR1 GTSNPN, CDR2 SVGIG (reference sequence). CDR3 coding DNA: TGTGCCTGGAGTTTGACGCAGGGGACGAACAATGAGCAGTTCTTC. Translation gives CAWSLTQGTNNEQFF.

The rearrangement joins TRBV5-1 to TRBJ2-1, with 8 bases that match TRBD2. CDR1 is SGHRS, CDR2 YFSETQ, per germline. V shed 6 bases and J 1 base; nucleotides not matched to a gene: 6. This CDR3 is 15 amino acids long. CDR3 bases: TGCGCCAGCAATCCTCGGGAGGGATCCTACAATGAGCAGTTCTTC. The encoded protein is CASNPREGSYNEQFF.

This chain connects TRBV5-1 to TRBJ2-7; 7 positions agree with TRBD2. The CDR3 is made up of 14 amino acids. Germline values: CDR1 SGHRS, CDR2 YFSETQ. The junction had 0 bases not matched to a gene; V was cut back by 0 bases and J by 0 bases. DNA of the CDR3: TGCGCCAGCAGCTTGGAGCGGGACTCCTACGAGCAGTACTTC. Its translation: CASSLERDSYEQYF.

This chain connects TRBV5-1 to TRBJ2-3; 16 positions agree with TRBD2. The CDR3 runs 20 residues. Germline CDR1 and CDR2: SGHRS and YFSETQ. The junction had 10 bases not matched to a gene; V was cut back by 2 bases and J by 1 base. The CDR3, as DNA: TGCGCCAGCAGCTTAGTGGGACTAGCGGGAGGGCCGTCGGGCACAGATACGCAGTATTTT. Translating it yields CASSLVGLAGGPSGTDTQYF.

This clone was detected only once. The J gene is TRBJ2-1, the V gene TRBV27; tentative D call: TRBD2 (5 bases). This CDR3 contains 15 residues. Trimming took 1 base from V and 1 from J, leaving 8 bases between them. Germline CDR1 and CDR2: MNHEY and SMNVEV (reference sequence). CDR3 DNA: TGTGCCAGCAGTTTATTGAGAGGGTCCTACAATGAGCAGTTCTTC. Encoded protein: CASSLLRGSYNEQFF.

The V and J genes are TRBV2 and TRBJ1-4; the D is unclear. In germline, CDR1 is SNHLY, CDR2 FYNNEI. Between the trimmed V and J ends, which lost 0 bases and 8 bases, there was a span of 19 bases. This CDR3 has 17 residues. CDR3 sequence: CASSEALAFGGGEKLFF. CDR3 coding DNA: TGTGCCAGCAGTGAAGCGCTGGCATTCGGAGGCGGGGAAAAACTGTTTTTT. Combining the CDR3 with reference TRBV2 and TRBJ1-4 gives the whole variable domain EPEVTQTPSHQVTQMGQEVILRCVPISNHLYFYWYRQILGQKVEFLVSFYNNEISEKSEIFDDQFSVERPDGSNFTLKIRSTKLEDSAMYFCASSEALAFGGGEKLFFGSGTQLSVL.

In this sample, this clone turned up a few times. The V gene is TRBV7-3, the J gene TRBJ2-1; 11 nucleotides match TRBD2. CDR1 and CDR2 from the germline V gene are SGHTA and FQGTGA. V shed 5 bases and J 5 bases; nucleotides not matched to a gene: 11. The CDR3 runs to 17 residues. CDR3: CASSPTSGRRANNEQFF. For the CDR3, the DNA is TGTGCCAGCAGCCCAACTAGCGGGAGACGGGCCAACAATGAGCAGTTCTTC.

J is TRBJ1-5 and V is TRBV28; tentative D call: TRBD1 (6 bases). Trimming stripped 5 bases from V and 4 bases from J, with 15 bases between. Germline V CDR1 and CDR2: MDHEN, SYDVKM. This CDR3 comprises 15 residues. The CDR3 region is CASSKTGQRNQPQHF. The CDR3 DNA is TGTGCCAGCAGTAAGACAGGCCAGAGGAATCAGCCCCAGCATTTT.